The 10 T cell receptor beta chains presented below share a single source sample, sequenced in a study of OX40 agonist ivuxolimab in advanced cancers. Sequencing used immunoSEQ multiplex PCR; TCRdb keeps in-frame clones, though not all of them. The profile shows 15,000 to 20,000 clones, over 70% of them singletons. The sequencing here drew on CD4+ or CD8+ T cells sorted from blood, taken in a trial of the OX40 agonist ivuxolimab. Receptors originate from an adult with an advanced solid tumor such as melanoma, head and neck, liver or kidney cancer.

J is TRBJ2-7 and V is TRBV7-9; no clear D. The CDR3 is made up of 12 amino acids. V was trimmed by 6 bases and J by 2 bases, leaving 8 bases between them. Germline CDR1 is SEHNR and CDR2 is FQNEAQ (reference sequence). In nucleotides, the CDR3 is TGTGCCAGCAGTAGGAGCCCCTACGAGCAGTACTTC. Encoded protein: CASSRSPYEQYF.

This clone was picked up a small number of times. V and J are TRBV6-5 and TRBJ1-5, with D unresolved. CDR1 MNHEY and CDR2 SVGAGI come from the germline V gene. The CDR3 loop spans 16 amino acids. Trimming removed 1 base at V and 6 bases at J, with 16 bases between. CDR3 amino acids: CASSYFGIGIGQPQHF. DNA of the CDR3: TGTGCCAGCAGTTACTTCGGGATAGGGATAGGTCAGCCCCAGCATTTT.

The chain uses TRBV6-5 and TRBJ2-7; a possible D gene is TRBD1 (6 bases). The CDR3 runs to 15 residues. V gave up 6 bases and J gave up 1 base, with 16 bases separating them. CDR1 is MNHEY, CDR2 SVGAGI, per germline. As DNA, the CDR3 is TGTGCCAGCAGCCACCTTGGGGACACATCCTACGAGCAGTACTTC. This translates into CASSHLGDTSYEQYF.

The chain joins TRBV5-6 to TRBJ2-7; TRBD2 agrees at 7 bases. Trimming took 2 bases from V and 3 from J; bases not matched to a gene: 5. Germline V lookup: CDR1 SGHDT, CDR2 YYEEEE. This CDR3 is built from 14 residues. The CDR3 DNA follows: TGTGCCAGCAGCTTAAGCGGGATTGACTACGAGCAGTACTTC. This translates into CASSLSGIDYEQYF.

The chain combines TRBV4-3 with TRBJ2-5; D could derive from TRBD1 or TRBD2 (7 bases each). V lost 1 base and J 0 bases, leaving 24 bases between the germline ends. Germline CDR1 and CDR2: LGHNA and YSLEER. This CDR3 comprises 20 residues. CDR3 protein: CASSQAPAGDSILYQETQYF. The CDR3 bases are TGCGCCAGCAGCCAAGCGCCGGCGGGGGACAGCATTCTGTACCAAGAGACCCAGTACTTC.

CDR3 bases: TGCGCCAGCAGCCAAGAACAGAGTAAGCAGCCCCAGCATTTT. The encoded protein is CASSQEQSKQPQHF. The rearrangement uses TRBV4-3 and TRBJ1-5; D gene unclear. The CDR3 is made up of 14 amino acids. Germline V gene data show CDR1 as LGHNA and CDR2 as YSLEER. Trimming pared 0 bases from V and 7 bases from J, leaving 10 bases between.

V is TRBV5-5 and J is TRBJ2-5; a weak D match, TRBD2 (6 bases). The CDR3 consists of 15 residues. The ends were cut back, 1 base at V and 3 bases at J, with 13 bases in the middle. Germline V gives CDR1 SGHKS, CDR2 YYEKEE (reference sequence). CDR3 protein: CASSLWAREEETQYF. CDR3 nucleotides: TGTGCCAGCAGCTTGTGGGCCAGGGAGGAAGAGACCCAGTACTTC.

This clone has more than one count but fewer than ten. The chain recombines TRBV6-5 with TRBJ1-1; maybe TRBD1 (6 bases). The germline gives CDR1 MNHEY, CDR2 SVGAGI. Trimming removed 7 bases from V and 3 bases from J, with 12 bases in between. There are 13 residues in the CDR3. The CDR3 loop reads CASKGTSYTEAFF. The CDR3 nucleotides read TGTGCCAGCAAAGGGACATCCTACACTGAAGCTTTCTTT.

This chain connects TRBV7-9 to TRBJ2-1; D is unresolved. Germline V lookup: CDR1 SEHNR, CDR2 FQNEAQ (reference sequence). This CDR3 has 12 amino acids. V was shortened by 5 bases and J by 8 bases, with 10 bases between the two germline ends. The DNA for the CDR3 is TGTGCCAGCAGCCCTGGGGTCGATGAGCAGTTCTTC. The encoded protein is CASSPGVDEQFF.

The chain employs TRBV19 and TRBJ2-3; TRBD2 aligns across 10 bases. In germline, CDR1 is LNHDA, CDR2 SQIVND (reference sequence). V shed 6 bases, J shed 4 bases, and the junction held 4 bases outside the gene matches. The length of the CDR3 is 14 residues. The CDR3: CASSPGLASDTQYF. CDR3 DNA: TGTGCCAGTAGCCCGGGACTAGCGTCAGATACGCAGTATTTT.